This section outlines one T cell receptor (beta chain) sequence together with its context. Its antigen is not identified. This specimen belongs to a study of OX40 agonist ivuxolimab in advanced cancers. Overall study context: The patients received agonistic anti-OX40 (CD134) antibody ivuxolimab. Past anti-PD-1, anti-PD-L1 or anti-CTLA-4 therapy was accepted, and 40% to 50% had received some.

Whole-study findings and limits: Both blood CD4+ and CD8+ T cells showed clonal growth by week 6 at 0.1 to 3.0 mg/kg.

This CDR3 is 11 amino acids long. Per the germline V gene, CDR1 is MNHNS and CDR2 is SASEGT. Clones were read by immunoSEQ multiplex PCR, and TCRdb kept only the in-frame ones, dropping some. In the table there are about 95,000 clones, 85% to 90% of which are singletons. The sequence was obtained from an adult with an advanced solid tumor such as melanoma, head and neck, liver or kidney cancer. Sequencing used CD4+ or CD8+ T cells sorted from blood, obtained in a trial of the OX40 agonist ivuxolimab. V gene TRBV6-1 combines with J gene TRBJ2-3; D ambiguous. The CDR3: CAPPDTDTQYF. The CDR3, as DNA: TGTGCACCACCGGACACAGATACGCAGTATTTT.